The clone carrying this T cell receptor beta chain was observed once. Its antigen is undetermined. The source of the sample is a study of cytomegalovirus exposure and HLA in healthy donors. The CDR3 has 19 amino acids. V trimming: 3 bases; J trimming: 8 bases; junction bases outside the gene matches: 16. CDR1 is SGHRS, CDR2 YFSETQ, per germline. Study results and caveats: 87-base-pair reads could not separate some V segments, including TRBV6-2 and TRBV6-3. More than 150 TCR beta chains were listed as cytomegalovirus-associated.

In the PCR, 60 Vbeta and 13 Jbeta primers were used. In the original processing: The count from a later analysis was 60 million to 85 million unique TCR beta chains, some 10 million of them shared. This table comes from immunoSEQ multiplex PCR, and its TCRdb copy is limited to in-frame clones, with some not included. D and trimming come from the DNA, and the V and J calls and clone size come from that table. The sample lists about 160,000 clones, 70% to 90% occurring once. This chain uses TRBV5-1 with TRBJ2-1; 14 bases agree with TRBD2. This receptor was taken from a man aged 18-30 years in good health and CMV-seropositive. Sequences were obtained from PBMCs. This CDR3 is CASSSTSGGASVLNYEQFF. In DNA, the CDR3 is TGCGCCAGCAGCTCGACTAGCGGGGGGGCCTCCGTTTTAAATTATGAGCAGTTCTTC.